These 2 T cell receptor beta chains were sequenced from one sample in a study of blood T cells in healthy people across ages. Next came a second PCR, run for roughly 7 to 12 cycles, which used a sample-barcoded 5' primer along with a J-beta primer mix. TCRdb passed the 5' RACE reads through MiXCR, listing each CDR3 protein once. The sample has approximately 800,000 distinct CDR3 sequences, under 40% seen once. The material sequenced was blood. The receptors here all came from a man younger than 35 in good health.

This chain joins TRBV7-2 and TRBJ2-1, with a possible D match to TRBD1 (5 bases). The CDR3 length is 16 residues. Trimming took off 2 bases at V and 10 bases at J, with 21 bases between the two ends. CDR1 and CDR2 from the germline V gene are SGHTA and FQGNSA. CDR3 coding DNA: TGTGCCAGCAGCTTAATGAGTGGCAGGGTAACCTACGAGCAGTTCTTC. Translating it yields CASSLMSGRVTYEQFF.

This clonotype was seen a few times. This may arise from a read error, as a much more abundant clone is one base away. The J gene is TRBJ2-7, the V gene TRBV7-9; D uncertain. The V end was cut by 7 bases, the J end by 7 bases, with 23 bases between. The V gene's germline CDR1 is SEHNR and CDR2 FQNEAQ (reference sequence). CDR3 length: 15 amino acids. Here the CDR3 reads CASTLGGLVVDEQYF. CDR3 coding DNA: TGTGCCAGCACTTTAGGTGGGCTAGTTGTAGATGAGCAGTACTTC.